Listed here are 9 T cell receptor beta chains from one sample, sequenced in a study of cytotoxic CD8 clonotypes in ibrutinib-treated CLL. Repertoires were generated with immunoSEQ multiplex PCR, while TCRdb's copy carries only in-frame clones and drops some. The sample has about 76,000 clones; 75% to 90% are singletons. The input for sequencing was PBMCs, taken after 24 months of ibrutinib treatment. Source of these receptors: a human donor with chronic lymphocytic leukemia.

This clone was observed a single time. CDR3 in amino acids: CAQVETPRRSITDTQYF. CDR3 DNA sequence: TGTGCCCAGGTAGAAACGCCGCGTCGGTCGATCACAGATACGCAGTATTTT. The chain is built from TRBV7-8 and TRBJ2-3; D is unclear. Trimming shortened V by 11 bases and J by 2 bases, and 26 bases separated the two germline ends. CDR1 is SGHVS, CDR2 FQNEAQ, per germline. This CDR3 spans 17 amino acids.

This sequence joins TRBV2 and TRBJ2-7, with TRBD1 as a possible D gene (5 bases). V shed 7 bases and J shed 4 bases, with 14 bases lying between them. Germline-derived CDR1 and CDR2 are SNHLY and FYNNEI. The CDR3 has 13 amino acids. In nucleotides, the CDR3 is TGTGCCAGCAATGGCCAGGGTTGGTACGAGCAGTACTTC. This codes for CASNGQGWYEQYF.

The V call is TRBV27, the J call TRBJ2-6, with TRBD2 identical over 10 bases. CDR1 is MNHEY, CDR2 SMNVEV, per germline (reference sequence). The V gene end was trimmed by 3 bases and the J gene end by 1 base; junction bases not matched to a gene: 6. CDR3 length: 18 residues. The CDR3 region has the DNA TGTGCCAGCAGTTTGAGCGGGAGGGGGATTTCTGGGGCCAACGTCCTGACTTTC. Protein: CASSLSGRGISGANVLTF.

The chain couples TRBV28 to TRBJ2-7, with 10 bases lining up with TRBD1. J was trimmed by 6 bases and V by 6 bases; bases with no gene match: 14. Per germline, CDR1 MDHEN and CDR2 SYDVKM. The length of the CDR3 is 16 residues. The DNA of the CDR3 is TGTGCCAGCAGAGACCCTTGGGACAGGGGATTCAGCGAGCAGTACTTC. As protein: CASRDPWDRGFSEQYF.

The rearrangement uses TRBV11-3 and TRBJ2-3; possible D gene TRBD2, 5 bases. This CDR3 is 17 amino acids long. The germline V gene encodes CDR1 SGHNT and CDR2 YENEEA. V lost 4 bases and J 1 base, leaving 18 bases between the germline ends. CDR3 coding DNA: TGTGCCAGCAGCTCCGGCTCGGGATCTGGAGGCACAGATACGCAGTATTTT. It encodes CASSSGSGSGGTDTQYF.

The CDR3 is CASSRGEAANTGELFF. CDR3 DNA sequence: TGTGCCAGTAGTAGGGGGGAGGCGGCGAACACCGGGGAGCTGTTTTTT. The genes are TRBV19 and TRBJ2-2, with a tentative D call TRBD2 (6 bases). This CDR3 has 16 residues. Germline-derived CDR1 and CDR2 are LNHDA and SQIVND (reference sequence). Trimming removed 4 bases from V and 0 bases from J, with 12 bases in between.

V usage is TRBV19 and J usage is TRBJ2-6, with TRBD2 matching over 9 bases. V shed 6 bases and J 4 bases; nucleotides not matched to a gene: 10. The CDR3 contains 17 residues. Germline-derived CDR1 and CDR2 are LNHDA and SQIVND (reference sequence). Written as DNA, the CDR3 is TGTGCCAGTAGGCAACTTCTAGCGGGATCAGGGGCCAACGTCCTGACTTTC. This sequence encodes CASRQLLAGSGANVLTF.

V usage is TRBV28 and J usage is TRBJ1-3, with D tentatively TRBD1 (5 bases). V shed 9 bases and J shed 0 bases, with 15 bases lying between them. Germline V gene data show CDR1 as MDHEN and CDR2 as SYDVKM. This CDR3 is built from 15 residues. CDR3 region: CASSDRTISGNTIYF. As DNA, the CDR3 is TGTGCCAGTTCCGATAGGACAATCTCTGGAAACACCATATATTTT.

The chain combines TRBV13 with TRBJ2-1, with 8 positions matching TRBD2. The CDR3 covers 16 residues. CDR1 and CDR2 (germline): PRHDT, FYEKMQ (reference sequence). Trimming removed 4 bases from V and 2 bases from J; junction bases left unmatched: 7. CDR3 DNA: TGTGCCAGCAGCTCGACTAGCGCGCAGACCTACAATGAGCAGTTCTTC. Residues: CASSSTSAQTYNEQFF.